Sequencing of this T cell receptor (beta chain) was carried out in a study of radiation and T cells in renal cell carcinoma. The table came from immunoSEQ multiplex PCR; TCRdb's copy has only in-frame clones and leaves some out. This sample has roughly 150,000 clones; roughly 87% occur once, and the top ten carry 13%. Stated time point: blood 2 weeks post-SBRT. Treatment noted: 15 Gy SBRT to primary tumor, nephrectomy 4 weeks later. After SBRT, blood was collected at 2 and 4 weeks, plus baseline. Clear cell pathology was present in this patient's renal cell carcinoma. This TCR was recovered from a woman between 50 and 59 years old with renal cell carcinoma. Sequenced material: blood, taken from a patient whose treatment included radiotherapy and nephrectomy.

In DNA, the CDR3 is TGTGCCAGCAGCGTAGATCCAGAGAATTCACCCCTCCACTTT. It yields the protein CASSVDPENSPLHF. The chain joins TRBV9 to TRBJ1-6; D gene uncertain. Germline-derived CDR1 and CDR2 are SGDLS and YYNGEE. The V gene lost 0 bases and the J gene lost 7 bases, with 8 bases spanning the gap. This CDR3 is built from 14 residues.